The 10 T cell receptor beta chains below were found in one sample sequenced in a study of post-analysis software for immune sequencing data. Study observations and caveats: In patients, TRBV5-6, TRBV5-1 and TRBV20-1 belonged to roughly five TRBV segments found more frequently than in controls.

Their recognized antigens are unknown. Unique molecular identifiers tagged the TCR beta cDNA libraries. TCRdb reprocessed the PCR reads with MiXCR, giving one entry per CDR3 protein. The sample includes around 710,000 distinct CDR3 sequences, around 46% of them seen just once. Sequencing used blood. Receptors were obtained from a girl under 18 with multiple sclerosis.

The rearrangement joins TRBV27 to TRBJ2-1, with D perhaps matching TRBD1 (6 bases). From germline, CDR1 is MNHEY and CDR2 SMNVEV (reference sequence). This CDR3 spans 11 amino acids. V was cut by 8 bases and J by 10 bases, with 12 bases left in between. CDR3 in amino acids: CASGTGWEQFF. The CDR3 coding sequence is TGTGCCAGCGGTACAGGGTGGGAGCAGTTCTTC.

This clonotype appeared a few times. V is TRBV20-1 and J is TRBJ2-2, with no clear D. V lost 0 bases to trimming and J lost 3 bases, with 11 bases between them. The CDR3 is made up of 15 amino acids. The germline V gene has CDR1 DFQATT and CDR2 SNEGSKA (reference sequence). CDR3 loop: CSARETARDTGELFF. CDR3 nucleotide sequence: TGCAGTGCTAGAGAGACCGCACGGGACACCGGGGAGCTGTTTTTT.

The rearrangement joins TRBV7-6 to TRBJ2-7, with D perhaps TRBD1 or TRBD2 (6 bases each). The CDR3 is 16 residues long. Germline CDR1 SGHVS, CDR2 FNYEAQ. V lost 1 base to trimming and J lost 2 bases, with 15 bases between them. CDR3 DNA: TGTGCCAGCAGCTTAGGGGCAGGGGAGGTGGCCTACGAGCAGTACTTC. Translated: CASSLGAGEVAYEQYF.

For this clonotype: The junction and the germline gene differ at one end; a read error may be behind it. The chain carries TRBV20-1 and TRBJ2-5; 7 bases agree with TRBD2. This CDR3 comprises 14 residues. Germline loops: CDR1 DFQATT, CDR2 SNEGSKA (reference sequence). The CDR3 reads CRAREGTTQETQYF. In DNA, the CDR3 is TGCAGGGCTAGAGAGGGGACTACCCAAGAGACCCAGTACTTC.

The V gene is TRBV2, the J gene TRBJ2-5; D ambiguous. The J call could be wrong; TRBJ2-7 is a better fit for the DNA end. CDR1 is SNHLY, CDR2 FYNNEI, per germline. The length of the CDR3 is 13 residues. As DNA, the CDR3 is TGTGCCAGCAGTGAATATCTCAGGAACGAGCAGTACTTC. Translated, it gives CASSEYLRNEQYF.

V usage is TRBV7-2 and J usage is TRBJ1-6; perhaps TRBD1 as D (6 bases). Trimming took 5 bases from V and 15 from J, leaving 20 bases between them. The length of the CDR3 is 14 residues. Looked up from germline, CDR1 is SGHTA and CDR2 is FQGNSA. The CDR3 spells CASSRDRLPVILHF. In DNA form, the CDR3 reads TGTGCCAGCAGCCGCGACAGGCTCCCGGTCATCCTCCACTTT.

The chain links TRBV5-6 to TRBJ2-1; TRBD1 matches at 9 bases. V lost 2 bases, J lost 8 bases, and 8 bases stayed unmatched. The CDR3 totals 15 residues. Germline CDR1 reads SGHDT; CDR2 reads YYEEEE. The CDR3 here is CASSLVATGGDEQFF. The CDR3 coding sequence is TGTGCCAGCAGCTTAGTCGCGACAGGGGGGGATGAGCAGTTCTTC.

Only a few counts were recorded for this clonotype. The genes are TRBV29-1 and TRBJ1-1; a weak D match, TRBD1 (6 bases). The length of the CDR3 is 15 residues. Looked up from germline, CDR1 is SQVTM and CDR2 is ANQGSEA. Trimming shortened V by 4 bases and J by 4 bases, and 19 bases separated the two germline ends. CDR3 in DNA: TGCAGCGTTGGTTGGGGGGGGCGCGAGGGCACTGAAGCTTTCTTT. Amino acid sequence: CSVGWGGREGTEAFF.

The V call is TRBV7-8, the J call TRBJ1-1; maybe TRBD1 (5 bases). Per germline, CDR1 SGHVS and CDR2 FQNEAQ. The length of the CDR3 is 13 residues. Trimming stripped 6 bases from V and 4 bases from J, with 12 bases between. Here the CDR3 DNA reads TGTGCCAGCAGTCTCCAGGGCAGCACTGAAGCTTTCTTT. It codes for CASSLQGSTEAFF.

Only a few counts were recorded for this clonotype. This chain connects TRBV29-1 to TRBJ2-3; 12 nucleotides align to TRBD2. Germline V lookup: CDR1 SQVTM, CDR2 ANQGSEA. The junction had 3 bases not matched to a gene; V was cut back by 5 bases and J by 0 bases. There are 15 residues in the CDR3. This CDR3 reads CSVLLAGGSTDTQYF. CDR3 sequence (DNA): TGCAGCGTTCTACTAGCGGGGGGAAGCACAGATACGCAGTATTTT.